This T cell receptor (beta chain) is from a study of cytomegalovirus exposure and HLA in healthy donors. General study findings and limits: A later analysis showed HLA-associated TCR beta chains outstripping equally common others in clonal expansion. An analysis that came later showed most CMV-associated TCR beta chains appearing HLA-restricted.

This clone was observed a few times. Its antigen remains unknown. Primers: 60 Vbeta forward and 13 Jbeta reverse. The table came from immunoSEQ multiplex PCR; TCRdb's copy has only in-frame clones and leaves some out. The repertoire consists of about 120,000 clones, with roughly 70% occurring once and the leading ten covering more than 1.5%. This TCR derives from a woman in her late teens or twenties in good health and CMV-seronegative. Source material: PBMCs.

DNA of the CDR3: TGTGCCAGCAGCTTAGCGGGTCTCGGCAATCAGCCCCAGCATTTT. This translates into CASSLAGLGNQPQHF. V is TRBV11-3 and J is TRBJ1-5; D is unresolved. This CDR3 has 15 amino acids. Germline CDR1 reads SGHNT; CDR2 reads YENEEA. V was clipped by 1 base and J by 2 bases, with 9 bases between them.